Reported below is one T cell receptor (beta chain). This sample was taken from a study of blood T cell repertoires in COVID-19. Study-wide context: Samples came from the United States, Italy and Spain, spanning acute and convalescent COVID-19. T cells, B-cell-depleted T cells, or PBMCs provided the cDNA or gDNA that served as material.

Authors' data handling: Reference gene primer amplification yielded estimated nucleated cell counts. Clones were read by immunoSEQ multiplex PCR, and TCRdb kept only the in-frame ones, dropping some. That table supplies the V and J calls and clone size; D and trimming were determined from the DNA. This sample has 200,000 to 250,000 clones, with 88% found just once. The germline CDR1 and CDR2 sequences are MDHEN and SYDVKM. Trimming cost V 2 bases and J 3 bases; bases outside gene matches: 9. The CDR3 extends over 16 amino acids. The sequenced sample was peripheral blood. The chain uses TRBV28 and TRBJ2-7; 8 nucleotides match TRBD1. The clonotype originates from a man in his late teens or twenties with active or convalescent COVID-19. CDR3 in DNA: TGTGCCAGCAGTTTACAAACCGGACAGGGTGTCTACGAGCAGTACTTC. It translates to CASSLQTGQGVYEQYF.